These 19 T cell receptor beta chains were sequenced from one sample in a study of cytomegalovirus exposure and HLA in healthy donors. Use of 60 Vbeta and 13 Jbeta primers characterized the PCR. The data were produced by immunoSEQ multiplex PCR, yet TCRdb's version contains in-frame clones alone and is incomplete. The sample consists of some 110,000 clones, approximately 80% of them appearing once. Sequenced: PBMCs. The source of these receptors is a young man in good health and CMV-seropositive.

This chain uses TRBV6-1 with TRBJ1-2; D might be TRBD1 (6 bases). CDR1 is MNHNS, CDR2 SASEGT, per germline. The V end was cut by 4 bases, the J end by 4 bases, with 16 bases between. The CDR3 is 15 amino acids. For the CDR3, the DNA is TGTGCCAGCAGTGCCACAAGGGGAGGGGGCTATGGCTACACCTTC. Translation gives CASSATRGGGYGYTF.

This chain connects TRBV6-6 to TRBJ1-2, with 7 bases identical to TRBD1. The CDR3 spans 14 residues. With V trimmed by 6 bases and J by 2 bases, 6 bases remained unmatched. Germline-derived CDR1 and CDR2 are MNHNY and SVGAGI (reference sequence). CDR3: CASRGGAANYGYTF. The CDR3 nucleotides are TGTGCCAGCAGAGGGGGCGCAGCGAACTATGGCTACACCTTC.

The rearrangement links TRBV18 to TRBJ1-1, with D perhaps TRBD1 (6 bases). This CDR3 has 15 residues. CDR1 is KGHSH and CDR2 is LQKENI in the germline V gene. Trimming left V 6 bases short and J 5 bases short, with 19 bases between. The CDR3 nucleotides read TGTGCCAGCTCGGTGGGTCCAGGGGATGAAACTGAAGCTTTCTTT. Its translation: CASSVGPGDETEAFF.

This chain links TRBV11-2 with TRBJ1-1; a possible D gene is TRBD1 (6 bases). With 4 bases removed from V and 1 base from J, the gap between germline ends came to 13 bases. CDR1 SGHAT and CDR2 FQNNGV come from the germline V gene. The CDR3 contains 15 residues. In nucleotides, the CDR3 is TGTGCCAGCAGCTCACTGGGAGGGGGGAACACTGAAGCTTTCTTT. Protein: CASSSLGGGNTEAFF.

The chain joins TRBV18 to TRBJ2-7; 9 bases are a match to TRBD1. The CDR3 is 15 amino acids. V was clipped by 3 bases and J by 2 bases; unmatched bases: 5. CDR1 and CDR2 from the germline V gene are KGHSH and LQKENI. CDR3 coding DNA: TGTGCCAGCTCACCTAAGACAGGGGGACCCTACGAGCAGTACTTC. This codes for CASSPKTGGPYEQYF. Complete variable domain (other parts from reference TRBV18 and TRBJ2-7): NAGVMQNPRHLVRRRGQEARLRCSPMKGHSHVYWYRQLPEEGLKFMVYLQKENIIDESGMPKERFSAEFPKEGPSILRIQQVVRGDSAAYFCASSPKTGGPYEQYFGPGTRLTVT.

A single count supports this clone. The chain combines TRBV5-1 with TRBJ2-7; 12 bases map to TRBD2. This CDR3 contains 15 residues. With 10 bases clipped from V and 6 bases from J, the junction kept 14 bases outside the gene matches. The germline V gene encodes CDR1 SGHRS and CDR2 YFSETQ. DNA for the CDR3: TGCGCCCCCAAGAAGCTAGCGGGAGGGGTTCGCGAGCAGTACGTC. The encoded protein is CAPKKLAGGVREQYV.

The CDR3 loop reads CASSRTDQAFF. In DNA, the CDR3 is TGTGCCAGTAGTAGGACAGATCAAGCTTTCTTT. This rearrangement joins TRBV19 to TRBJ1-1, with D tentatively TRBD1 (6 bases). The V gene's germline CDR1 is LNHDA and CDR2 SQIVND (reference sequence). Between the trimmed V and J ends, which lost 4 bases and 9 bases, there was a span of 9 bases. The CDR3 contains 11 residues.

The V call is TRBV15, the J call TRBJ1-5; 7 positions agree with TRBD1. V trimming: 3 bases; J trimming: 2 bases; junction bases outside the gene matches: 19. Germline CDR1 reads LNHNV; CDR2 reads YYDKDF (reference sequence). CDR3 length: 20 residues. The CDR3 loop reads CATSSGLRTGHVSRNQPQHF. The DNA of the CDR3 is TGTGCCACCAGCAGTGGGTTAAGGACAGGACATGTCTCCCGCAATCAGCCCCAGCATTTT.

The chain recombines TRBV7-2 with TRBJ1-5; 7 bases line up with TRBD1. Per germline, CDR1 SGHTA and CDR2 FQGNSA. There are 13 residues in the CDR3. The V gene end was trimmed by 3 bases and the J gene end by 8 bases; junction bases not matched to a gene: 4. This CDR3 is CASSFDRDEPQHF. Here the CDR3 DNA reads TGTGCCAGCAGCTTCGACAGGGATGAGCCCCAGCATTTT.

The CDR3 here is CASSLGGGSTPNYGYTF. The CDR3, as DNA: TGTGCCAGCAGCTTGGGAGGAGGGTCGACCCCTAACTATGGCTACACCTTC. The rearrangement joins TRBV5-4 to TRBJ1-2, with D unclear. V shed 0 bases and J shed 0 bases, with 15 bases lying between them. Germline V gene lookup returns CDR1 SGHNT and CDR2 YYREEE (reference sequence). The CDR3 contains 17 residues. Variable domain in full (rest from reference TRBV5-4 and TRBJ1-2): ETGVTQSPTHLIKTRGQQVTLRCSSQSGHNTVSWYQQALGQGPQFIFQYYREEENGRGNFPPRFSGLQFPNYSSELNVNALELDDSALYLCASSLGGGSTPNYGYTFGSGTRLTVV.

J is TRBJ2-2 and V is TRBV27; the D gene is possibly TRBD1 (5 bases). Germline V gives CDR1 MNHEY, CDR2 SMNVEV (reference sequence). The CDR3 is made up of 16 amino acids. V lost 2 bases to trimming and J lost 4 bases, with 14 bases between them. This chain's CDR3 is CASSLVFAGITGELFF. The CDR3 DNA follows: TGTGCCAGCAGTTTAGTTTTCGCAGGGATCACCGGGGAGCTGTTTTTT.

The V call is TRBV5-1, the J call TRBJ2-1; TRBD2 is a possible D gene (6 bases). V lost 4 bases and J 2 bases, leaving 13 bases between the germline ends. Per germline, CDR1 SGHRS and CDR2 YFSETQ. The CDR3 length is 15 residues. The CDR3 nucleotides are TGCGCCAGCAGCCCATGGACGGGAGCCTACAATGAGCAGTTCTTC. Amino acids: CASSPWTGAYNEQFF. Looking up the rest from reference TRBV5-1 and TRBJ2-1 gives the full variable domain: KAGVTQTPRYLIKTRGQQVTLSCSPISGHRSVSWYQQTPGQGLQFLFEYFSETQRNKGNFPGRFSGRQFSNSRSEMNVSTLELGDSALYLCASSPWTGAYNEQFFGPGTRLTVL.

V is TRBV9 and J is TRBJ1-4; perhaps TRBD1 as D (5 bases). Trimming took 4 bases from V and 6 from J, leaving 13 bases between them. CDR3 length: 14 residues. CDR1 and CDR2 from the germline V gene are SGDLS and YYNGEE. This CDR3 is CASSPGGAYEKLFF. The CDR3, as DNA: TGTGCCAGCAGCCCAGGAGGGGCGTATGAAAAACTGTTTTTT.

The V call is TRBV19, the J call TRBJ2-2, with 9 bases lining up with TRBD1. In germline, CDR1 is LNHDA, CDR2 SQIVND (reference sequence). The V gene end was trimmed by 5 bases and the J gene end by 4 bases; junction bases not matched to a gene: 8. The CDR3 loop spans 16 amino acids. CDR3 DNA: TGTGCCAGTAGTCCCACAGGGGGCAGGGGCACCGGGGAGCTGTTTTTT. Translation: CASSPTGGRGTGELFF. Based on the CDR3 plus reference TRBV19 and TRBJ2-2, the full variable domain is DGGITQSPKYLFRKEGQNVTLSCEQNLNHDAMYWYRQDPGQGLRLIYYSQIVNDFQKGDIAEGYSVSREKKESFPLTVTSAQKNPTAFYLCASSPTGGRGTGELFFGEGSRLTVL.

This clone was found a few times. The CDR3: CASSLAPLRGSSYNEQFF. CDR3 in DNA: TGTGCCAGCAGCTTAGCGCCTCTTCGGGGGAGCTCCTACAATGAGCAGTTCTTC. The chain links TRBV7-9 to TRBJ2-1; TRBD2 might be the D (6 bases). Looked up from germline, CDR1 is SEHNR and CDR2 is FQNEAQ (reference sequence). The V end lost 0 bases, the J end lost 0 bases, and 15 bases lay between the germline ends. The CDR3 totals 18 residues.

This clone was counted a single time. This chain joins TRBV5-6 and TRBJ1-1; D gene uncertain. The CDR3 totals 13 residues. Germline-derived CDR1 and CDR2 are SGHDT and YYEEEE. Deletions cut 1 base from V and 0 bases from J, with 4 bases between. The CDR3 spells CASSLQMNTEAFF. The CDR3 region has the DNA TGTGCCAGCAGCTTGCAGATGAACACTGAAGCTTTCTTT.

The chain has TRBV5-1 and TRBJ2-7; 9 positions match TRBD2. Trimming took 4 bases from V and 1 from J; bases not matched to a gene: 12. The CDR3 is made up of 17 amino acids. CDR1 SGHRS and CDR2 YFSETQ come from the germline V gene. CDR3 loop: CASSLEGGRVRSYEQYV. CDR3 coding DNA: TGCGCCAGCAGCCTTGAGGGCGGGAGGGTACGGTCCTACGAGCAGTACGTC.

This clone is a singleton in its sample. This rearrangement joins TRBV19 to TRBJ1-1; maybe TRBD1 (5 bases). V was clipped by 4 bases and J by 1 base, with 7 bases between them. Germline V gene sequence: CDR1 LNHDA, CDR2 SQIVND (reference sequence). This CDR3 comprises 13 residues. The CDR3 loop reads CASSTTANTEAFF. In DNA, the CDR3 is TGTGCCAGTAGTACGACAGCGAACACTGAAGCTTTCTTT.

The chain is built from TRBV6-1 and TRBJ2-7; TRBD2 matches 7 bases. Germline-derived CDR1 and CDR2 are MNHNS and SASEGT. Trimming removed 1 base from V and 3 bases from J; junction bases left unmatched: 6. The CDR3 spans 15 residues. The CDR3 loop reads CASSEGPSGFYEQYV. As DNA, the CDR3 is TGTGCCAGCAGTGAAGGGCCTAGCGGATTCTACGAGCAGTACGTC.